This T cell receptor (beta chain) is from a study of long-term antiretroviral therapy in people with HIV (dated by TCRdb to between 2021 and 2023). A note on the overall study: The earliest samples were collected about a decade before the 2015 WHO recommendation for immediate ART, when ART was typically delayed until CD4 counts fell. Test extractions of a monoclonal T-cell line alongside under 35 polyclonal samples showed no cross-contamination during QIAcube processing. Of the roughly 31 participants with HIV, 10 to 11 were female. A total of 192 cryopreserved PBMC samples were contributed to the cohort by 30 adults with confirmed HIV infection, with samples collected serially over a mean of approximately 6 years (range 1-12). A retrospective serial study tested whether changes in peripheral blood TRB repertoire composition and diversity were associated with ART initiation and durable HIV suppression. Here is what the overall study found, with its caveats: HIV repertoires had narrower CDR3 length ranges than controls, and the network structure suggested an antigen-experienced repertoire that shifted only slightly toward naive after ART. The samples were dated from the mid-2000s to the late 2010s, and the ART regimens that were used may be less effective than current ART regimens. Expanded TRB clones identified before ART initiation dominated the repertoire across all time points, though the dominance fluctuated and decreased in many PLHIV after ART. Limited PBMC availability meant only the TCR beta chain was sequenced, without alpha chain pairing. Unsorted PBMC were profiled instead of sorted CD4+ and CD8+ T cells because pre-ART samples had limited cell numbers. Inferences about post-ART repertoire changes are limited because no data were available on ART adherence, viral resistance or therapy changes. A significant increase in TRB diversity was found to be associated with ART initiation, although TRB diversity was observed to remain significantly below that of transplant donor controls even after long-term ART.

This clone has only a few counts. Its cognate antigen has yet to be identified. One base away there is no much larger clone; base qualities are not given. To be included, a participant needed at least one PBMC sample from before ART initiation plus at least two post-ART samples. Treatment was received in the United States of America by all participants with HIV. Before DNA extraction, cryopreserved samples of about 0.95-11 million PBMC were thawed and then washed. At the time of the earliest PBMC sample for each participant with HIV, ages ranged from roughly 23 to 55 years. Per participant, PBMC samples came from 1-4 timepoints prior to ART initiation and 2-8 timepoints following ART initiation, for a median of 7 samples. For every participant, serial HIV viral load, CD4+ T-cell count, ART history and demographic data were obtained. A Qiagen kit on a QIAcube was used to extract genomic DNA from unsorted PBMC, with samples processed in batches of 12.

The immunoSEQ hsTCRB v3.0 assay was used at survey level resolution to sequence the TRB variable region. TRB sequencing targeted a depth of roughly 35,000-55,000 T-cell genomes per sample. Pooled TRB libraries were sequenced on an Illumina MiSeq with a v3 150-cycle kit. On the study's bioinformatics: Repertoire analysis was performed in R inside a reproducible Nextflow workflow that covered QC, data transformation and analysis. Custom analyses were implemented in LymphoSeq2, an R package for AIRR-Seq data exploration. Four samples yielding fewer than 5000 total TRB sequences were excluded, leaving approximately 200 analyzed HIV repertoires. Among the roughly 190 retained HIV repertoires, more than 55 were collected before ART initiation and around 130 after ART initiation. Each repertoire was downsampled to 5000 TRB nucleotide sequences, and summary statistics were averaged across 100 downsampling iterations. TRB sequences were retained for analysis only if CDR3 regions of at least seven amino acids were present. Two measures captured diversity: a Shannon entropy-derived clonality score and the Gini coefficient. In the repertoire networks, any two of the top 5000 CDR3 amino acid sequences were linked whenever the two sequences differed by an edit distance of one. GLIPH2 predicted antigen specificity groups and MHC restriction for TRB CDR3 amino acid sequences. To flag known CMV, EBV, HIV or tissue antigen associations, CDR3 amino acid sequences were matched against VDJdb and McPAS-TCR. Pre-ART, post-ART and control groups were compared with Wilcoxon signed-rank tests and Holm-Bonferroni correction. TCRdb's version of the immuneACCESS table is confined to in-frame rearrangements and falls short of the full clone set. An unresolved V gene accounts for under half of the shortfall where checked; the remainder is of unknown origin. V and J calls and clone size are as listed in that table; D and trimming were resolved from the DNA. The sample data list 15,000 to 20,000 clones, and roughly 91% of these were observed just once. 10% to 15% of the sample is held by the ten biggest clonotypes.

The germline V gene (reference sequence) provides CDR1 LNHDA and CDR2 SQIVND. The CDR3 spans 13 residues, from the cysteine through the phenylalanine. Only the CDR3 portion is preserved as DNA: 39 bases, with reading frame beginning at the first base. V and J are truncated by 4 bases and 0 bases respectively, leaving an intervening sequence of 6 bases. The receptor's source is a man aged 50 to 59 with HIV. This material consisted of unsorted PBMCs, taken 6.9 years after starting antiretroviral therapy. The chain employs TRBV19 and TRBJ1-1; the D gene lacks a confident call. The nucleotide sequence is given as TGTGCCAGTAGTAGTGGGTTGAACACTGAAGCTTTCTTT. This sequence encodes CASSSGLNTEAFF.